A selection of T cell receptor beta chains follows, all from one sample in a study of response to subunit inactivated influenza vaccine. TCRdb re-called the RT-PCR reads with MiXCR, one entry per CDR3 protein. Among about 570,000 distinct CDR3 sequences, around 11% were seen once, and the ten largest hold approximately 10%. This sample also belongs to another study, concerning T cells expressing NK-cell markers.

Material: PBMCs from blood, obtained on the day of vaccination. The receptors were sampled from a man aged 45-65 years who received an inactivated influenza vaccine. The CDR3 runs from the conserved cysteine through the conserved F or W. D genes are given only for firm matches. Rows give clone size only sometimes, using once, few, many, or a class for an expanded clone.

d_gene: NA
v_gene: TRBV28
abundance: NA
j_gene: TRBJ2-1
CDR3nt: TGTGCCAGCAGAGCTACCGGGTCTTCCAATGAGCAGTTCTTC
CDR3aa: CASRATGSSNEQFF

d_gene: NA
v_gene: TRBV12-3/TRBV12-4
abundance: few
j_gene: TRBJ2-7
CDR3nt: TGTGCCAGCAGTTTTAAGGTCCCCACCTACGAGCAGTACTTC
CDR3aa: CASSFKVPTYEQYF

d_gene: NA
v_gene: TRBV24-1
abundance: few
j_gene: TRBJ2-3
CDR3nt: TGTGCCACCAGTGATTTAATTAGTAAAGATACGCAGTATTTT
CDR3aa: CATSDLISKDTQYF

d_gene: TRBD1
v_gene: TRBV11-2
abundance: NA
j_gene: TRBJ2-1
CDR3nt: TGTGCCAGCACCTTAAACCGGGACAGGGGACGTCTGTTCTTC
CDR3aa: CASTLNRDRGRLFF

d_gene: TRBD2
v_gene: TRBV7-2
abundance: few
j_gene: TRBJ2-7
CDR3nt: TGTGCCAGCAGCTTCAGGACTAGCAGTTACGAGCAGTACTTC
CDR3aa: CASSFRTSSYEQYF

d_gene: NA
v_gene: TRBV27
abundance: few
j_gene: TRBJ2-7
CDR3nt: TGTGCCAGCAGTCGTAGTCGTCAGGCCTACGAGCAGTACTTC
CDR3aa: CASSRSRQAYEQYF

d_gene: NA
v_gene: TRBV5-1
abundance: NA
j_gene: TRBJ1-1
CDR3nt: TGCGCCAGCAGCACGGGCACTCCGAACACTGAAGCTTTCTTT
CDR3aa: CASSTGTPNTEAFF

d_gene: TRBD1
v_gene: TRBV20-1
abundance: NA
j_gene: TRBJ2-3
CDR3nt: TGCAGTGCCACCCACAGGACAGGGGGTGATACGCAGTATTTT
CDR3aa: CSATHRTGGDTQYF

d_gene: NA
v_gene: TRBV7-2
abundance: NA
j_gene: TRBJ2-1
CDR3nt: TGTGCCAGCAGCTTAGTGGGCGGGGTCTACAATGAGCAGTTCTTC
CDR3aa: CASSLVGGVYNEQFF

d_gene: NA
v_gene: TRBV29-1
abundance: few
j_gene: TRBJ1-1
CDR3nt: TGCAGCGTTGAAGGCGGCGGACGGACGAACACTGAAGCTTTCTTT
CDR3aa: CSVEGGGRTNTEAFF

d_gene: TRBD2
v_gene: TRBV29-1
abundance: many
j_gene: TRBJ2-3
CDR3nt: TGCAGCGTTGGCCGCCGCCGGGGGGGAAGCACAGATACGCAGTATTTT
CDR3aa: CSVGRRRGGSTDTQYF

d_gene: TRBD2
v_gene: TRBV28
abundance: few
j_gene: TRBJ2-2
CDR3nt: TGTGCCAGCAGTTTCATAGCGGGAGACACCGGGGAGCTGTTTTTT
CDR3aa: CASSFIAGDTGELFF

d_gene: TRBD2
v_gene: TRBV5-1
abundance: NA
j_gene: TRBJ2-1
CDR3nt: TGCGCCAGCAGCTTGAAATTAGCGGGAGGGGCAGCTCGTGAGCAGTTCTTC
CDR3aa: CASSLKLAGGAAREQFF

d_gene: TRBD1
v_gene: TRBV5-1
abundance: few
j_gene: TRBJ2-1
CDR3nt: TGCGCCAGCAGCTTGGGGGACAGGAGACCCTACAATGAGCAGTTCTTC
CDR3aa: CASSLGDRRPYNEQFF

d_gene: TRBD2
v_gene: TRBV10-3
abundance: once
j_gene: TRBJ2-2
CDR3nt: TGTGCCAACCCCGGGACTAGCGACCCCGCCGGGGAGCTGTTTTTT
CDR3aa: CANPGTSDPAGELFF

d_gene: NA
v_gene: TRBV7-9
abundance: few
j_gene: TRBJ2-7
CDR3nt: TGTGCCAGCAGCTTAGTAGGAGGGGGCAGCTACGAGCAGTACTTC
CDR3aa: CASSLVGGGSYEQYF

d_gene: TRBD2
v_gene: TRBV28
abundance: few
j_gene: TRBJ2-1
CDR3nt: TGTGCCAGCAGTCTCCGGACTAGCGGGAGGTTAAATGAGCAGTTCTTC
CDR3aa: CASSLRTSGRLNEQFF

d_gene: NA
v_gene: TRBV28
abundance: NA
j_gene: TRBJ2-1
CDR3nt: TGTGCCAGCAGTTTATCCCCCCTAGGGGTTTTGTATGAGCAGTTCTTC
CDR3aa: CASSLSPLGVLYEQFF

d_gene: NA
v_gene: TRBV7-9
abundance: few
j_gene: TRBJ2-5
CDR3nt: TGTGCCAGCAGCTATGAACTAGTTCTAAGGGGGGAGACCCAGTACTTC
CDR3aa: CASSYELVLRGETQYF

d_gene: NA
v_gene: TRBV5-1
abundance: NA
j_gene: TRBJ2-1
CDR3nt: TGCGCCAGCAGCTTGGACGGGGTAAGCTCCTACACTGAGCAGTTCTTC
CDR3aa: CASSLDGVSSYTEQFF

d_gene: NA
v_gene: TRBV20-1
abundance: few
j_gene: TRBJ2-7
CDR3nt: TGCAGTGCTCCAAGACAGCCCTTAGCCTACGAGCAGTACTTC
CDR3aa: CSAPRQPLAYEQYF

d_gene: NA
v_gene: TRBV7-9
abundance: NA
j_gene: TRBJ2-1
CDR3nt: TGTGCCAGCACCCGGGAAACCTTACACAATGAGCAGTTCTTC
CDR3aa: CASTRETLHNEQFF

d_gene: TRBD1
v_gene: TRBV5-6
abundance: few
j_gene: TRBJ2-5
CDR3nt: TGTGCCAGCATCGCAGGGGGCGGGAAGACCCAGTACTTC
CDR3aa: CASIAGGGKTQYF

d_gene: TRBD1
v_gene: TRBV28
abundance: few
j_gene: TRBJ2-7
CDR3nt: TGTGCCAGCAATCGACCCGGGACAGGCTCCTACGAGCAGTACTTC
CDR3aa: CASNRPGTGSYEQYF

d_gene: NA
v_gene: TRBV2
abundance: few
j_gene: TRBJ1-2
CDR3nt: TGTGCCAGCAGCAACTTAGGGAGAAACTATGGCTACACCTTC
CDR3aa: CASSNLGRNYGYTF

d_gene: NA
v_gene: TRBV7-9
abundance: NA
j_gene: TRBJ2-3
CDR3nt: TGTGCCAGCAGCTTGATTGGGGGCCAAGATACGCAGTATTTT
CDR3aa: CASSLIGGQDTQYF

d_gene: NA
v_gene: TRBV28
abundance: NA
j_gene: TRBJ1-2
CDR3nt: TGTGCCAGCCGAAACACGGAACCCTCCTATGGCTACACCTTC
CDR3aa: CASRNTEPSYGYTF

d_gene: TRBD2
v_gene: TRBV7-6
abundance: NA
j_gene: TRBJ2-1
CDR3nt: TGTGCCAGCAGCTTAGATACTAGCGGGAACCATTTCTTC
CDR3aa: CASSLDTSGNHFF

d_gene: NA
v_gene: TRBV30
abundance: few
j_gene: TRBJ2-1
CDR3nt: TGTGCCTGGACGACAGTTTGGGAGTCTGAGCAGTTCTTC
CDR3aa: CAWTTVWESEQFF

d_gene: TRBD2
v_gene: TRBV7-2
abundance: few
j_gene: TRBJ2-1
CDR3nt: TGTGCCAGCAGCTTAGGGGGGGGGTACGCTGAGCAGTTCTTC
CDR3aa: CASSLGGGYAEQFF

d_gene: NA
v_gene: TRBV28
abundance: few
j_gene: TRBJ2-7
CDR3nt: TGTGCCAGCGGAGGGTACTACGAGCAGTACTTC
CDR3aa: CASGGYYEQYF

d_gene: NA
v_gene: TRBV12-3/TRBV12-4
abundance: once
j_gene: TRBJ2-7
CDR3nt: TGTGCCAGCACCAGGTCCGGGGCCTACGTGCAGTACTTC
CDR3aa: CASTRSGAYVQYF

d_gene: NA
v_gene: TRBV6-6
abundance: many
j_gene: TRBJ1-1
CDR3nt: TGTGCCAGCAGAAACACAGGGCTAACTGAAGCTTTCTTT
CDR3aa: CASRNTGLTEAFF

d_gene: NA
v_gene: TRBV4-1
abundance: many
j_gene: TRBJ1-1
CDR3nt: TGCGCCAGCAGCGAACGCCGGACAACCGAAGCTTTCTTT
CDR3aa: CASSERRTTEAFF

d_gene: NA
v_gene: TRBV5-1
abundance: many
j_gene: TRBJ2-1
CDR3nt: TGCGCCAGCAGCTCCCGGGGTCTTTGGTTCTTC
CDR3aa: CASSSRGLWFF

d_gene: NA
v_gene: TRBV5-6
abundance: few
j_gene: TRBJ2-4
CDR3nt: TGTGCCAGCAGCGGAGGGGGCCTCCAAAACATTCAGTACTTC
CDR3aa: CASSGGGLQNIQYF

d_gene: TRBD1
v_gene: TRBV5-1
abundance: many
j_gene: TRBJ1-1
CDR3nt: TGCGCCAGCAGCCCTGGACAGGGTGCTGAAGCTTTCTTT
CDR3aa: CASSPGQGAEAFF

d_gene: NA
v_gene: TRBV6-5
abundance: many
j_gene: TRBJ1-6
CDR3nt: TGTGCCAGCAGTTCCCGGGCATATTCACCCCTCCACTTT
CDR3aa: CASSSRAYSPLHF

d_gene: NA
v_gene: TRBV5-6
abundance: many
j_gene: TRBJ2-7
CDR3nt: TGTGCCAGCAGCTTGTCTGGGAACGAGCAGTACTTC
CDR3aa: CASSLSGNEQYF

d_gene: NA
v_gene: TRBV6-2/TRBV6-3
abundance: many
j_gene: TRBJ2-1
CDR3nt: TGTGCCAGCAGTTCAGCGGTTCAGCTTTACAATGAGCAGTTCTTC
CDR3aa: CASSSAVQLYNEQFF

d_gene: NA
v_gene: TRBV5-1
abundance: few
j_gene: TRBJ2-1
CDR3nt: TGCGCCAGCAGCTTGGTTGGGACTTGGGCCTACAATGAGCAGTTCTTC
CDR3aa: CASSLVGTWAYNEQFF

d_gene: NA
v_gene: TRBV29-1
abundance: NA
j_gene: TRBJ2-2
CDR3nt: TGCAGCGTTCGACCGGGGGTCACGAACACCGGGGAGCTGTTTTTT
CDR3aa: CSVRPGVTNTGELFF

d_gene: NA
v_gene: TRBV12-3/TRBV12-4
abundance: NA
j_gene: TRBJ2-7
CDR3nt: TGTGCCAGCAGCCCAGGGGGGGTAATCTCCTACGAGCAGTACTTC
CDR3aa: CASSPGGVISYEQYF

d_gene: NA
v_gene: TRBV25-1
abundance: many
j_gene: TRBJ2-2
CDR3nt: TGTGCCAGCAGTAGAGAGGCAACGGGCGACACCGGGGAGCTGTTTTTT
CDR3aa: CASSREATGDTGELFF

d_gene: NA
v_gene: TRBV20-1
abundance: few
j_gene: TRBJ2-4
CDR3nt: TGCAGTGCTGGACGGGACAACAACATTCAGTACTTC
CDR3aa: CSAGRDNNIQYF

d_gene: TRBD1
v_gene: TRBV18
abundance: NA
j_gene: TRBJ1-5
CDR3nt: TGTGCCAGCTCACCCGGGACAGGGGGTGGTCAGCCCCAGCATTTT
CDR3aa: CASSPGTGGGQPQHF

d_gene: NA
v_gene: TRBV7-9
abundance: NA
j_gene: TRBJ2-1
CDR3nt: TGTGCCAGCTCTAATGCCGATGAGCAGTTCTTC
CDR3aa: CASSNADEQFF

d_gene: TRBD2
v_gene: TRBV5-1
abundance: NA
j_gene: TRBJ2-3
CDR3nt: TGCGCCAGCAGCTTGTCTAGCGGTTTGGCAGATACGCAGTATTTT
CDR3aa: CASSLSSGLADTQYF

d_gene: NA
v_gene: TRBV5-1
abundance: NA
j_gene: TRBJ2-2
CDR3nt: TGCGCCAGCAGCTCCCGGGAGAACACCGGGGAGCTGTTTTTT
CDR3aa: CASSSRENTGELFF

d_gene: NA
v_gene: TRBV12-3/TRBV12-4
abundance: NA
j_gene: TRBJ2-1
CDR3nt: TGTGCCAGCAGTTTTCCGGATCAAAATGAGCAGTTCTTC
CDR3aa: CASSFPDQNEQFF

d_gene: TRBD2
v_gene: TRBV12-3/TRBV12-4
abundance: NA
j_gene: TRBJ2-2
CDR3nt: TGTGCCAGCAGTCCGGGACTAGCGGGAAGTTTCGGGGAGCTGTTTTTT
CDR3aa: CASSPGLAGSFGELFF

d_gene: TRBD1
v_gene: TRBV5-1
abundance: few
j_gene: TRBJ1-6
CDR3nt: TGCGCCAGCAGCTTGGAACAGGGGCACAATTCACCCCTCCACTTT
CDR3aa: CASSLEQGHNSPLHF

d_gene: NA
v_gene: TRBV5-6
abundance: many
j_gene: TRBJ1-5
CDR3nt: TGTGCCAGCAGCTCCAGATATAGCAATCAGCCCCAGCATTTT
CDR3aa: CASSSRYSNQPQHF

d_gene: NA
v_gene: TRBV19
abundance: many
j_gene: TRBJ2-7
CDR3nt: TGTGCCAGTAGTGTACGGACTTTCTTGGACGAGCAGTACTTC
CDR3aa: CASSVRTFLDEQYF

d_gene: NA
v_gene: TRBV7-6
abundance: NA
j_gene: TRBJ2-7
CDR3nt: TGTGCCAGCAGCGCAGAAGGAGGACTCTCCTACGAGCAGTACTTC
CDR3aa: CASSAEGGLSYEQYF